Each of the 26 T cell receptor beta chains below was sequenced from the same sample in a study of blood T cell repertoires in COVID-19. Sequencing was performed with immunoSEQ multiplex PCR; in TCRdb, only in-frame clones are kept and a portion is missing. The sample holds roughly 190,000 clones, more than 75% seen once. The sequenced material came from PBMCs or T cells enriched from blood (not recorded which). These receptors were taken from a woman aged 50 to 60 with acute COVID-19.

This sequence joins TRBV27 and TRBJ2-5; TRBD2 matches at 9 bases. J gave up 5 bases and V 0 bases, and 13 bases lay outside the gene matches. The CDR3 spans 18 residues. Germline assignment: CDR1 MNHEY and CDR2 SMNVEV (reference sequence). The CDR3 bases are TGTGCCAGCAGTTTATCGTATGGCGGGGGGGCCTTATGGGAGACCCAGTACTTC. It translates to CASSLSYGGGALWETQYF.

There are many counts of this clone. The genes are TRBV6-2 or TRBV6-3 and TRBJ2-7, with no clear D. This CDR3 is 12 amino acids long. From germline, CDR1 is MNHEY and CDR2 SVGEGT. Trimming cost V 0 bases and J 2 bases, with 2 bases left between them. The CDR3 sequence: CASSYSTYEQYV. The CDR3 DNA reads TGTGCCAGCAGTTACTCCACCTACGAGCAGTACGTC.

The rearrangement uses TRBV3-1 (or the pseudogene TRBV3-2) and TRBJ1-2, with D tentatively TRBD1 (5 bases). CDR1 and CDR2 from the germline V gene are LGHDT and YNNKEL (reference sequence). Trimming pared 4 bases from V and 7 bases from J, leaving 13 bases between. CDR3 length equals 13 residues. For the CDR3, the DNA is TGTGCCAGCAGCCCCAGGGAAGCCGCTGGCTACACCTTC. It encodes CASSPREAAGYTF.

V gene TRBV21-1 combines with J gene TRBJ1-2. TRBV21-1 is annotated as a pseudogene. The CDR3 spans 12 residues. The CDR3 region is CASSTQRGGYTF. DNA for the CDR3: TGTGCCAGCAGCACCCAGCGGGGCGGCTACACCTTC.

This chain connects TRBV10-3 to TRBJ1-3; TRBD1 agrees at 7 bases. The CDR3 has 14 amino acids. J was trimmed by 4 bases and V by 5 bases; bases with no gene match: 5. Germline lookup yields CDR1 ENHRY and CDR2 SYGVKD. The CDR3 sequence is CAISPDRDGNTIYF. CDR3 nucleotide sequence: TGTGCCATCAGTCCCGACAGGGACGGAAACACCATATATTTT.

The chain carries TRBV7-9 and TRBJ2-3; 11 positions agree with TRBD2. Germline-derived CDR1 and CDR2 are SEHNR and FQNEAQ (reference sequence). The CDR3 consists of 14 residues. J gave up 5 bases and V 5 bases, and 3 bases lay outside the gene matches. The CDR3 sequence: CASSTSGGQDTQYF. DNA for the CDR3: TGTGCCAGCAGCACTAGCGGGGGCCAAGATACGCAGTATTTT.

V is TRBV27 and J is TRBJ2-5; the match to TRBD1 covers 11 bases. Germline V gene sequence: CDR1 MNHEY, CDR2 SMNVEV (reference sequence). The CDR3 is 16 residues long. V gave up 5 bases and J gave up 5 bases; unmatched junction bases: 10. The CDR3 sequence is CASSGTGGMGEETQYF. The CDR3 bases are TGTGCCAGCAGTGGGACAGGGGGGATGGGTGAGGAGACCCAGTACTTC.

CDR3: CASRGTGTSSNQPQHF. The CDR3 DNA reads TGTGCCAGCAGAGGAACCGGAACTAGTAGCAATCAGCCCCAGCATTTT. The chain couples TRBV6-4 to TRBJ1-5; D gene uncertain. CDR1 and CDR2 from the germline V gene are MRHNA and SNTAGT. This CDR3 region has 16 residues. Deletions cut 6 bases from V and 0 bases from J, with 15 bases between.

J is TRBJ2-7 and V is TRBV6-2 or TRBV6-3, with a tentative D call TRBD1 (6 bases). Trimming removed 5 bases at V and 3 bases at J, with 11 bases between. The CDR3 covers 13 residues. CDR1 is MNHEY and CDR2 is SVGEGT in the germline V gene. CDR3 bases: TGTGCCAGCAGTCGTCTAGGGGGCTACGAGCAGTACGTC. It encodes CASSRLGGYEQYV.

This clone has only a few counts. This CDR3 is also generated by other DNA sequences in the sample. The V call is TRBV2, the J call TRBJ1-6, with D perhaps matching TRBD1 (5 bases). Germline assignment: CDR1 SNHLY and CDR2 FYNNEI. This CDR3 region has 14 residues. Trimming took off 1 base at V and 8 bases at J, with 9 bases between the two ends. The CDR3 region is CASSEGRVHSPLHF. The CDR3 nucleotides are TGTGCCAGCAGTGAAGGCAGGGTACATTCACCCCTCCACTTT.

This clone was counted a few times. The same CDR3 also results from other DNA sequences found in this sample. This sequence joins TRBV6-5 and TRBJ1-5, with D possibly matching TRBD1 (6 bases). CDR1 and CDR2 (germline): MNHEY, SVGAGI. The V end lost 7 bases, the J end lost 4 bases, and 8 bases lay between the germline ends. This CDR3 is built from 12 residues. CDR3 sequence: CASKRGNQPQHF. The CDR3, as DNA: TGTGCCAGCAAAAGGGGGAATCAGCCCCAGCATTTT.

The chain has TRBV11-2 and TRBJ1-2; 10 nucleotides line up with TRBD1. This CDR3 is 15 amino acids long. Germline V lookup: CDR1 SGHAT, CDR2 FQNNGV. Unmatched junction bases numbered 8, after V lost 3 bases and J lost 7 bases. The CDR3 sequence: CASSLQGQGGRGYTF. For the CDR3, the DNA is TGTGCCAGCAGCTTGCAAGGACAGGGGGGACGTGGCTACACCTTC. Together with reference TRBV11-2 and TRBJ1-2, the CDR3 gives the full variable domain: EAGVAQSPRYKIIEKRQSVAFWCNPISGHATLYWYQQILGQGPKLLIQFQNNGVVDDSQLPKDRFSAERLKGVDSTLKIQPAKLEDSAVYLCASSLQGQGGRGYTFGSGTRLTVV.

The rearrangement joins TRBV4-2 to TRBJ1-1; TRBD1 agrees at 9 bases. The CDR3 covers 17 residues. V shed 1 base and J 3 bases; nucleotides not matched to a gene: 9. The germline V gene has CDR1 LGHNA and CDR2 YNFKEQ. DNA of the CDR3: TGTGCCAGCAGCCAAGGCGGAAGGGACAGGGTATACACTGAAGCTTTCTTT. Its protein product is CASSQGGRDRVYTEAFF.

This clone was counted only a few times. One end of the junction is discordant with germline, which a read error may explain. The chain joins TRBV29-1 to TRBJ2-3; 10 nucleotides agree with TRBD2. The germline CDR1 and CDR2 sequences are SQVTM and ANQGSEA. This CDR3 has 14 amino acids. CDR3 amino acids: CSVGTSGGTYTQYF. DNA of the CDR3: TGCAGCGTTGGGACTAGCGGTGGCACATATACGCAGTATTTT.

The rearrangement uses TRBV2 and TRBJ1-2; tentatively, D is TRBD1 (5 bases). Trimming removed 4 bases at V and 5 bases at J, with 11 bases between. The CDR3 has 13 residues. Germline CDR1 SNHLY, CDR2 FYNNEI. As DNA, the CDR3 is TGTGCCAGCAGTGTCGGGGGAAGGTATGGCTACACCTTC. It is translated as CASSVGGRYGYTF. Drawing the rest from reference TRBV2 and TRBJ1-2, the complete variable domain is EPEVTQTPSHQVTQMGQEVILRCVPISNHLYFYWYRQILGQKVEFLVSFYNNEISEKSEIFDDQFSVERPDGSNFTLKIRSTKLEDSAMYFCASSVGGRYGYTFGSGTRLTVV.

This chain uses TRBV3-1 (or the pseudogene TRBV3-2) with TRBJ1-2; D gene ambiguous. CDR1 and CDR2 (germline): LGHDT, YNNKEL (reference sequence). This CDR3 is 14 amino acids long. V was trimmed by 3 bases and J by 8 bases, leaving 16 bases between them. CDR3 nucleotide sequence: TGTGCCAGCAGCCAGTCAGTCTTCCTGTTGGGCTACACCTTC. Amino acid sequence: CASSQSVFLLGYTF.

The chain uses TRBV7-3 and TRBJ2-5; D is uncertain. CDR1 SGHTA and CDR2 FQGTGA come from the germline V gene. This CDR3 region has 13 residues. V was clipped by 5 bases and J by 7 bases, with 14 bases between them. The CDR3 nucleotides read TGTGCCAGCAGCAAAGACAACCAGGCGACCCAGTACTTC. Encoded protein: CASSKDNQATQYF.

The chain recombines TRBV6-5 with TRBJ2-3, with 8 bases fitting TRBD1. Germline trimming cut 4 bases from V and 4 bases from J; bases unmatched to any gene: 1. Germline V CDR1 and CDR2: MNHEY, SVGAGI. CDR3 size: 13 residues. CDR3 sequence: CASSLTGADTQYF. CDR3 sequence (DNA): TGTGCCAGCAGTTTGACAGGGGCAGATACGCAGTATTTT.

The CDR3 protein is CASSFDPRDNQPQHF. As DNA, the CDR3 is TGTGCCAGCAGTTTCGACCCCAGGGACAATCAGCCCCAGCATTTT. This sequence joins TRBV6-2 or TRBV6-3 and TRBJ1-5, with D maybe TRBD1 (5 bases). This CDR3 is 15 amino acids long. The V gene lost 4 bases and the J gene lost 3 bases, with 13 bases spanning the gap. Looked up from germline, CDR1 is MNHEY and CDR2 is SVGEGT.

This chain joins TRBV3-1 (or the pseudogene TRBV3-2) and TRBJ1-1; 8 bases match TRBD1. CDR3 length: 12 residues. Unmatched junction bases numbered 3, after V lost 1 base and J lost 11 bases. Germline assignment: CDR1 LGHDT and CDR2 YNNKEL (reference sequence). As DNA, the CDR3 is TGTGCCAGCAGCCAAGGACAGGGGTACGCTTTCTTT. The encoded protein is CASSQGQGYAFF.

This clone was found once. The chain employs TRBV6-4 and TRBJ2-7, with TRBD2 matching 10 bases. Trimming at V came to 5 bases and at J to 5 bases, leaving 9 bases not matched to a gene. This CDR3 has 15 amino acids. Germline V gene data show CDR1 as MRHNA and CDR2 as SNTAGT. CDR3 nucleotide sequence: TGTGCCAGCAGTTCGCGGACTAGCGGTGAAGACGAGCAGTACGTC. Translating it yields CASSSRTSGEDEQYV.

This clone was seen a handful of times. The gene calls are TRBV28 and TRBJ1-2; TRBD1 is a possible D gene (5 bases). CDR1 and CDR2 (germline): MDHEN, SYDVKM. The CDR3 covers 12 residues. V gave up 5 bases and J gave up 2 bases, with 6 bases separating them. The CDR3 sequence is CASSQGNYGYTF. DNA for the CDR3: TGTGCCAGCAGTCAGGGCAACTATGGCTACACCTTC.

This rearrangement joins TRBV5-1 to TRBJ1-1; TRBD1 matches 10 bases. The CDR3 spans 15 residues. Germline trimming cut 4 bases from V and 5 bases from J; bases unmatched to any gene: 8. Germline CDR1 is SGHRS and CDR2 is YFSETQ. Written as DNA, the CDR3 is TGCGCCAGCAGCCGAGGGGCGGACAGGGGGACTGAAGCTTTCTTT. It translates to CASSRGADRGTEAFF.

V usage is TRBV7-7 and J usage is TRBJ2-1; possibly TRBD1 for D (6 bases). Germline-derived CDR1 and CDR2 are SSHAT and FNYEAQ (reference sequence). The CDR3 is 16 amino acids. V lost 5 bases and J 2 bases, leaving 16 bases between the germline ends. CDR3 amino acids: CASSPWSKGAYNEQFF. CDR3 coding DNA: TGTGCCAGCAGCCCCTGGTCAAAGGGGGCCTACAATGAGCAGTTCTTC.

The chain has TRBV6-5 and TRBJ1-2; D unresolved. This CDR3 is built from 16 residues. Trimming stripped 0 bases from V and 6 bases from J, with 17 bases between. The germline gives CDR1 MNHEY, CDR2 SVGAGI. Here the CDR3 reads CASSYSATGITHGYTF. The DNA for the CDR3 is TGTGCCAGCAGTTACTCAGCCACCGGGATTACACATGGCTACACCTTC.

The chain has TRBV28 and TRBJ1-3, with 9 positions matching TRBD1. This CDR3 is 18 amino acids long. V was clipped by 5 bases and J by 1 base; unmatched bases: 12. CDR1 is MDHEN and CDR2 is SYDVKM in the germline V gene. This CDR3 is CASSPRTGEWGSGNTIYF. CDR3 bases: TGTGCCAGCAGTCCCAGGACAGGGGAATGGGGGTCTGGAAACACCATATATTTT.